The sequence of this TCR beta chain was determined in a study of blood T cell repertoires in COVID-19. TCRdb keeps only in-frame clones here, not all; method: immunoSEQ multiplex PCR. The repertoire includes 200,000 to 250,000 clones, around 85% of them detected once, and 1.3% sits in the top ten. Germline trimming cut 8 bases from V and 2 bases from J; bases unmatched to any gene: 5. In germline, CDR1 is MNHEY, CDR2 SVGAGI. The CDR3 loop spans 14 amino acids. The V and J genes are TRBV6-5 and TRBJ1-2, with 10 bases lining up with TRBD1. The clonotype comes from a woman aged 40 to 50 with acute COVID-19. What was sequenced was PBMCs or T cells enriched from blood (not recorded which). CDR3 residues: CASRTGQGNYGYTF. CDR3 bases: TGTGCCAGCCGAACGGGACAGGGGAACTATGGCTACACCTTC.